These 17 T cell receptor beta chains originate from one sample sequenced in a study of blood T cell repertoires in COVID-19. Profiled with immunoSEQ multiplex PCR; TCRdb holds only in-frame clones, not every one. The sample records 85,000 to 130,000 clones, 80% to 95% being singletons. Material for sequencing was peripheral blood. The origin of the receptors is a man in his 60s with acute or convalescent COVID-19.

The CDR3 reads CAWSRGGQGAFEQYF. The CDR3, as DNA: TGTGCCTGGAGCCGTGGGGGGCAGGGGGCCTTCGAGCAGTACTTC. The chain couples TRBV30 to TRBJ2-7; 8 positions agree with TRBD1. Germline CDR1 and CDR2: GTSNPN and SVGIG (reference sequence). The V gene end was trimmed by 3 bases and the J gene end by 6 bases; junction bases not matched to a gene: 13. The CDR3 is 15 residues long.

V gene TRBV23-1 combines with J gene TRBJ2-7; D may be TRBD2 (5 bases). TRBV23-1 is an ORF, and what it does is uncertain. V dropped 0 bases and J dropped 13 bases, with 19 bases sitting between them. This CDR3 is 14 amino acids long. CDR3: CASSQSSSLDGGYF. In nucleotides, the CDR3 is TGCGCCAGCAGTCAATCAAGTAGCTTGGACGGAGGATACTTC.

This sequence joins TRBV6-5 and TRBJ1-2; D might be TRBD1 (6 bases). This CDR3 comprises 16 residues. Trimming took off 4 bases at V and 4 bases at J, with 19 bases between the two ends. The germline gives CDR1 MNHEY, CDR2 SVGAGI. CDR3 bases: TGTGCCAGCAGTTCCGTTTCAGGGACAACTGGCTATGGCTACACCTTC. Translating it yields CASSSVSGTTGYGYTF.

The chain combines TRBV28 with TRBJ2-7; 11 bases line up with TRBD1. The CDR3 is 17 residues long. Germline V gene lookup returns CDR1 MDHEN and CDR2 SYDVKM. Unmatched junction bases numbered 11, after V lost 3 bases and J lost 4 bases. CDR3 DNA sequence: TGTGCCAGCAGTTTTTACACACAGGGACAGGGGGTTTACGAGCAGTACTTC. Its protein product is CASSFYTQGQGVYEQYF.

The CDR3 here is CASSQEPTGGASGELFF. The CDR3 nucleotides read TGCGCCAGCAGCCAAGAACCGACAGGGGGCGCATCGGGGGAGCTGTTTTTT. This rearrangement joins TRBV4-1 to TRBJ2-2; TRBD1 agrees at 10 bases. This CDR3 has 17 amino acids. CDR1 is MGHRA, CDR2 YSYEKL, per germline. Trimming at V came to 0 bases and at J to 8 bases, leaving 9 bases not matched to a gene.

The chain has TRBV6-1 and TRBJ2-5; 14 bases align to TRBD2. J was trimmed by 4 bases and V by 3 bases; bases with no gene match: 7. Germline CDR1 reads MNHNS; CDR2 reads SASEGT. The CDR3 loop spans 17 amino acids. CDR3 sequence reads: CASSEKTSGRARETQYF. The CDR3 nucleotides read TGTGCCAGCAGTGAGAAGACTAGCGGGAGGGCCAGAGAGACCCAGTACTTC.

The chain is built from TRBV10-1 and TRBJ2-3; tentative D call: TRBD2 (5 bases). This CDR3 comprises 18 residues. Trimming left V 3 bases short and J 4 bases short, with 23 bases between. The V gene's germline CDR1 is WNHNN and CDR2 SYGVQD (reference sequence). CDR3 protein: CASSDEGSGGKAADTQYF. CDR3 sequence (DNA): TGCGCCAGCAGTGATGAGGGCTCCGGTGGGAAAGCGGCAGATACGCAGTATTTT.

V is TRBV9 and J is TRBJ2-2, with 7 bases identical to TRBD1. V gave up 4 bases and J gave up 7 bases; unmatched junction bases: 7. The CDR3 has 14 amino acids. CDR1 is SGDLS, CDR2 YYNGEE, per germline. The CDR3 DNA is TGTGCCAGCAGCCCCCCAGGGGGAAGCGGGGAGCTGTTTTTT. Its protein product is CASSPPGGSGELFF.

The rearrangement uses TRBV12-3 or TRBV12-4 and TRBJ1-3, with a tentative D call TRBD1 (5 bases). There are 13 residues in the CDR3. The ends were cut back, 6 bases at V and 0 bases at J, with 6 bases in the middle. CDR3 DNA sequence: TGTGCCAGCAGGGACACCTCTGGAAACACCATATATTTT. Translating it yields CASRDTSGNTIYF.

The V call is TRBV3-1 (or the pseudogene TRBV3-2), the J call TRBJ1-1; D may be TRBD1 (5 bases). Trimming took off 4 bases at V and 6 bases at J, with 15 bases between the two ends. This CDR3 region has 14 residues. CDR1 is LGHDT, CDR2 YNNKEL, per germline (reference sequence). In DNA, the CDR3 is TGTGCCAGCAGCCCGGGTCCAGGGCCTTCTGAAGCTTTCTTT. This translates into CASSPGPGPSEAFF.

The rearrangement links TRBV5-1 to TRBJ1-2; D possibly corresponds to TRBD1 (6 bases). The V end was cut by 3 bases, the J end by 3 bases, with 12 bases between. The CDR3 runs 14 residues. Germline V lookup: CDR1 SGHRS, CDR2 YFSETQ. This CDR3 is CASSWGGDDYGYTF. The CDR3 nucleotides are TGCGCCAGCAGCTGGGGGGGCGACGACTATGGCTACACCTTC.

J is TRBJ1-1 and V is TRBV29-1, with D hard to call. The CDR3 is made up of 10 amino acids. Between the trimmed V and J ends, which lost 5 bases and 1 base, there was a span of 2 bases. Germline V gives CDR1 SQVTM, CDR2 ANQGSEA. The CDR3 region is CSVRNTEAFF. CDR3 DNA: TGCAGCGTTCGGAACACTGAAGCTTTCTTT.

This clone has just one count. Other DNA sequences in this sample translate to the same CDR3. The CDR3 DNA reads TGTGCCAGCAGCGTAGCGGGGGAGACCCAGTACTTC. Its protein is CASSVAGETQYF. J is TRBJ2-5 and V is TRBV9, with D perhaps TRBD2 (5 bases). Germline assignment: CDR1 SGDLS and CDR2 YYNGEE. V lost 0 bases, J lost 5 bases, and 5 bases lay in between. The CDR3 is made up of 12 amino acids.

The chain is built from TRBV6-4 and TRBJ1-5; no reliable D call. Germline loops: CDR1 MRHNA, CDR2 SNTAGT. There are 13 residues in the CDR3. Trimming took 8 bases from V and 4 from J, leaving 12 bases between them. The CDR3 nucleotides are TGTGCCAGCGAGAAAACCACGAATCAGCCCCAGCATTTT. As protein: CASEKTTNQPQHF.

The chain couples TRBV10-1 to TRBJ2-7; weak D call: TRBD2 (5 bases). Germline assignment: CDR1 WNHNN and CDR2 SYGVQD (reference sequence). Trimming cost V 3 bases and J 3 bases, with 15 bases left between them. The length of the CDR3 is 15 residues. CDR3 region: CASSEVPSRDYEQYV. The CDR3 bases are TGCGCCAGCAGTGAAGTGCCCTCGAGGGACTACGAGCAGTACGTC.

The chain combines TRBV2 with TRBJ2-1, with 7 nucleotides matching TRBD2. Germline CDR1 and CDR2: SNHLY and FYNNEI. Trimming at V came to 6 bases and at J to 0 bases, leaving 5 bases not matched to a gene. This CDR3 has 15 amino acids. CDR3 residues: CASRKRTSSYNEQFF. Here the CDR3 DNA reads TGTGCCAGCAGGAAACGGACTAGCTCCTACAATGAGCAGTTCTTC.

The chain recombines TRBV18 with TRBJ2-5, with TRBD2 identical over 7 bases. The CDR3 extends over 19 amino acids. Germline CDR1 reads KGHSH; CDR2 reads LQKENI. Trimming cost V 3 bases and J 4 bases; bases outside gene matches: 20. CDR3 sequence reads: CASSPLPGGSAVSAETQYF. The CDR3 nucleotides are TGTGCCAGCTCACCCCTTCCGGGCGGGAGTGCGGTCTCTGCAGAGACCCAGTACTTC.